Each of the 27 T cell receptor beta chains below was sequenced from the same sample in a study of Graves' ophthalmopathy and Graves' hyperthyroidism. Amplification targeted the TCR beta CDR3 regions, with RNA transcripts as the source material. HTBI-primed RT-PCR formed the first round, and a multiplex PCR formed the second. Using its own MiXCR run on the multiplex PCR reads, TCRdb lists one record per CDR3 protein. The repertoire holds some 1.1 million distinct CDR3 sequences, 35% to 45% seen once, with roughly 11% in the top ten. Sequencing was done on a sample of peripheral blood or thyroid tissue (not recorded which). These receptors came from an adult man with Graves' hyperthyroidism.

The table lists this clonotype with many counts. This chain joins TRBV12-3 or TRBV12-4 and TRBJ1-1; D gene ambiguous. There are 15 residues in the CDR3. Trimming cost V 5 bases and J 1 base, with 14 bases left between them. CDR3 in amino acids: CASSLMRQANTEAFF. Written as DNA, the CDR3 is TGTGCCAGCAGTCTAATGAGGCAGGCGAACACTGAAGCTTTCTTT.

The genes are TRBV7-2 and TRBJ2-5; TRBD1 agrees at 7 bases. V lost 5 bases to trimming and J lost 0 bases; unmatched junction nucleotides: 3. Germline assignment: CDR1 SGHTA and CDR2 FQGNSA. The CDR3 length is 14 residues. The CDR3 DNA sequence: TGTGCCAGCAGCGAAGACAGGGACCAAGAGACCCAGTACTTC. Amino acid sequence: CASSEDRDQETQYF.

This clonotype came up a few times. The gene calls are TRBV29-1 and TRBJ2-6; 7 nucleotides match TRBD1. Per the germline V gene, CDR1 is SQVTM and CDR2 is ANQGSEA. The CDR3 covers 15 residues. Germline trimming cut 7 bases from V and 10 bases from J; bases unmatched to any gene: 16. The CDR3 region is CSAYDPGQRPNVLTF. CDR3 nucleotide sequence: TGCAGCGCGTACGACCCGGGACAGAGGCCTAACGTCCTGACTTTC.

This clonotype has a count of ten or more. V gene TRBV19 combines with J gene TRBJ2-2, with D tentatively TRBD1 (6 bases). Per the germline V gene, CDR1 is LNHDA and CDR2 is SQIVND (reference sequence). This CDR3 has 15 amino acids. V shed 3 bases and J shed 4 bases, with 12 bases lying between them. The CDR3 loop reads CASSITGTSTGELFF. CDR3 bases: TGTGCCAGTAGTATTACCGGGACAAGCACCGGGGAGCTGTTTTTT.

This clonotype showed up just once. The CDR3 nucleotides are TGCAGCGGTTGGGGGCGGGACCGTTACAATGAGCAGTTCTTC. Protein product: CSGWGRDRYNEQFF. The V call is TRBV29-1, the J call TRBJ2-1, with D perhaps given as TRBD1 or TRBD2 (6 bases each). The germline V gene has CDR1 SQVTM and CDR2 ANQGSEA. The CDR3 totals 14 residues. The V gene lost 7 bases and the J gene lost 4 bases, with 17 bases spanning the gap.

The chain links TRBV7-2 to TRBJ2-7; possibly TRBD1 for D (5 bases). Germline CDR1 and CDR2: SGHTA and FQGNSA. The CDR3 extends over 17 amino acids. Trimming stripped 5 bases from V and 5 bases from J, with 25 bases between. This CDR3 is CASSTNPTGHPIHEQYF. CDR3 bases: TGTGCCAGCAGCACCAACCCCACCGGACATCCCATCCACGAGCAGTACTTC.

J is TRBJ1-1 and V is TRBV5-1, with D maybe TRBD1 (6 bases). The CDR3 runs to 15 residues. Per germline, CDR1 SGHRS and CDR2 YFSETQ. The germline V and J ends were trimmed by 4 bases and 5 bases, with 18 bases remaining between them. CDR3 protein: CASSKSRDTLTEAFF. The CDR3 region has the DNA TGCGCCAGCAGCAAGTCCAGGGACACATTAACTGAAGCTTTCTTT.

The rearrangement joins TRBV10-2 to TRBJ1-5; D is ambiguous. The V gene lost 3 bases and the J gene lost 0 bases, with 9 bases spanning the gap. Germline-derived CDR1 and CDR2 are WSHSY and SAAADI. The CDR3 runs 15 residues. CDR3 in DNA: TGCGCCAGCAGTGAAACCGTCTATAGCAATCAGCCCCAGCATTTT. Its protein product is CASSETVYSNQPQHF.

This clonotype has a count of ten or more. The chain is built from TRBV10-3 and TRBJ1-5; D ambiguous. This CDR3 is built from 14 residues. Germline V gene data show CDR1 as ENHRY and CDR2 as SYGVKD. V dropped 2 bases and J dropped 3 bases, with 8 bases sitting between them. DNA of the CDR3: TGTGCCATCAGTGAGCAAGACATCAATCAGCCCCAGCATTTT. Its translation is CAISEQDINQPQHF.

Concerning this clonotype: One junction end does not reproduce the germline sequence, and a read error may be involved. The gene calls are TRBV18 and TRBJ2-6; D gene unclear. Germline V gives CDR1 KGHSH, CDR2 LQKENI. The CDR3 extends over 14 amino acids. The CDR3 region is CAISPPSGANVLTF. The DNA of the CDR3 is TGTGCCATCTCACCACCTTCTGGGGCCAACGTCCTGACTTTC.

This clonotype has more than one count but fewer than ten. The rearrangement uses TRBV6-5 and TRBJ2-7; the D gene is possibly TRBD1 (5 bases). The CDR3 consists of 14 residues. V shed 2 bases and J shed 2 bases, with 10 bases lying between them. CDR1 and CDR2 from the germline V gene are MNHEY and SVGAGI. CDR3 region: CASSYVGQTYEQYF. CDR3 DNA sequence: TGTGCCAGCAGTTACGTGGGGCAGACCTACGAGCAGTACTTC.

The chain employs TRBV15 and TRBJ1-1, with a possible D match to TRBD1 (5 bases). The V end lost 3 bases, the J end lost 0 bases, and 8 bases lay between the germline ends. The V gene's germline CDR1 is LNHNV and CDR2 YYDKDF (reference sequence). The CDR3 is 14 amino acids. The CDR3 nucleotides read TGTGCCACCAGCAGCGAGACAGTGAACACTGAAGCTTTCTTT. This codes for CATSSETVNTEAFF.

J is TRBJ1-4 and V is TRBV7-2; D might be TRBD1 (6 bases). V dropped 0 bases and J dropped 8 bases, with 16 bases sitting between them. The CDR3 loop spans 16 amino acids. Germline V lookup: CDR1 SGHTA, CDR2 FQGNSA. CDR3 residues: CASSLAPGASGEKLFF. CDR3 nucleotide sequence: TGTGCCAGCAGCTTAGCCCCAGGGGCGTCGGGGGAAAAACTGTTTTTT.

This clonotype has at least ten counts. J is TRBJ1-4 and V is TRBV7-9; no firm D call. The CDR3 sequence is 15 residues long. Germline CDR1 SEHNR, CDR2 FQNEAQ (reference sequence). Trimming stripped 3 bases from V and 7 bases from J, with 15 bases between. CDR3 sequence reads: CASSFTGGPFEKLFF. As DNA, the CDR3 is TGTGCCAGCAGCTTTACGGGAGGCCCTTTTGAAAAACTGTTTTTT.

As to this clonotype: The CDR3 carries no conserved terminal phenylalanine or tryptophan, so it likely arises from a read error. No DNA is shown, since the ends of the CDR3 on it are uncertain; the CDR3 is the one TCRdb lists. The chain uses TRBV29-1 and TRBJ2-6. Germline V gives CDR1 SQVTM, CDR2 ANQGSEA. The length of the CDR3 is 8 amino acids, counting both ends. CDR3 sequence: CSVEAGTS.

Only a few counts were recorded for this clonotype. The gene calls are TRBV24-1 and TRBJ2-7, with a tentative D call TRBD2 (6 bases). Germline V gene data show CDR1 as KGHDR and CDR2 as SFDVKD. This CDR3 has 13 amino acids. V lost 5 bases and J lost 6, with 13 bases in between. CDR3 in DNA: TGTGCCACCAGTGCCGGCGGGGAACGCGAGCAGTACTTC. This codes for CATSAGGEREQYF.

Notes on this clonotype: Its ends do not fully match the called genes, so a read error is possible. The CDR3 protein is CASSPRALNEKLLF. CDR3 nucleotide sequence: TGTGCCAGCAGTCCCCGGGCCTTGAATGAAAAACTGCTTTTT. The chain recombines TRBV12-3 or TRBV12-4 with TRBJ1-4; D not resolved. The length of the CDR3 is 14 residues.

There are many counts of this clonotype. V and J are TRBV19 and TRBJ1-4, with no clear D. The CDR3 consists of 13 residues. Trimming cost V 7 bases and J 7 bases, with 13 bases left between them. Germline loops: CDR1 LNHDA, CDR2 SQIVND (reference sequence). DNA of the CDR3: TGTGCCAGTACGGCCCCTGAGGGTGAAAAACTGTTTTTT. This encodes CASTAPEGEKLFF.

This clonotype was observed many times. The chain uses TRBV7-9 and TRBJ2-7; maybe TRBD2 (6 bases). Germline lookup yields CDR1 SEHNR and CDR2 FQNEAQ (reference sequence). The CDR3 is made up of 16 amino acids. Trimming removed 5 bases at V and 3 bases at J, with 20 bases between. The DNA for the CDR3 is TGTGCCAGCAGCCCCAAAACCGGGACTCCTAGCTACGAGCAGTACTTC. Protein product: CASSPKTGTPSYEQYF.

V gene TRBV7-2 combines with J gene TRBJ2-7; D possibly uses TRBD1 or TRBD2 (5 bases each). Trimming pared 1 base from V and 2 bases from J, leaving 12 bases between. Per the germline V gene, CDR1 is SGHTA and CDR2 is FQGNSA. The CDR3 is 15 residues long. The CDR3 sequence is CASSLVGDATYEQYF. The CDR3, as DNA: TGTGCCAGCAGCTTAGTGGGGGACGCAACCTACGAGCAGTACTTC.

J is TRBJ1-1 and V is TRBV7-9, with 7 positions matching TRBD1. Germline V gene data show CDR1 as SEHNR and CDR2 as FQNEAQ (reference sequence). CDR3 length: 15 amino acids. J lost 7 bases, V lost 5 bases, and 13 bases had no gene match. The CDR3 DNA reads as TGTGCCAGCAGCCGAGATAACAGGGGTATCATTGAAGCTTTCTTT. Translation: CASSRDNRGIIEAFF.

V usage is TRBV7-9 and J usage is TRBJ2-7, with TRBD1 matching 9 bases. The CDR3 runs 12 residues. Germline CDR1 is SEHNR and CDR2 is FQNEAQ (reference sequence). J lost 6 bases, V lost 5 bases, and 2 bases had no gene match. The CDR3: CASSNRGREQYF. The CDR3 nucleotides are TGTGCCAGCAGCAACAGGGGGCGCGAGCAGTACTTC.

This clonotype has a count of ten or more. The chain couples TRBV7-6 to TRBJ1-1; a possible D gene is TRBD1 (6 bases). This CDR3 is built from 14 residues. Germline loops: CDR1 SGHVS, CDR2 FNYEAQ. The germline V and J ends were trimmed by 7 bases and 4 bases, with 16 bases remaining between them. CDR3 sequence reads: CASTLSGTSTEAFF. CDR3 nucleotides: TGTGCCAGCACCCTCAGCGGGACATCCACTGAAGCTTTCTTT.

This chain uses TRBV4-1 with TRBJ1-1, with D uncertain. Between the trimmed V and J ends, which lost 2 bases and 1 base, there was a span of 11 bases. The CDR3 runs 15 residues. Germline V CDR1 and CDR2: MGHRA, YSYEKL. CDR3 residues: CASSQNRLQNTEAFF. CDR3 DNA: TGCGCCAGCAGCCAAAATCGGCTGCAGAACACTGAAGCTTTCTTT.

This clonotype was detected ten times or more. The chain joins TRBV20-1 to TRBJ2-7; the D gene is possibly TRBD2 (5 bases). Germline V gives CDR1 DFQATT, CDR2 SNEGSKA (reference sequence). The CDR3 spans 14 residues. V lost 1 base to trimming and J lost 0 bases, with 10 bases between them. This CDR3 reads CSARGIASSYEQYF. The CDR3 nucleotides are TGCAGTGCTAGAGGGATAGCGAGCTCCTACGAGCAGTACTTC.

The rearrangement links TRBV5-4 to TRBJ1-2; D may be TRBD1 (5 bases). Trimming cost V 0 bases and J 3 bases, with 12 bases left between them. Germline V lookup: CDR1 SGHNT, CDR2 YYREEE (reference sequence). The CDR3 is made up of 15 amino acids. The CDR3 here is CASSLEPTGHYGYTF. Written as DNA, the CDR3 is TGTGCCAGCAGCTTGGAGCCTACAGGCCACTATGGCTACACCTTC.

Of note for this clonotype: One end of the junction fails to match germline, which may point to a read error. This chain joins TRBV7-3 and TRBJ2-5; possible D gene TRBD2, 5 bases. CDR1 is SGHTA and CDR2 is FQGTGA in the germline V gene. This CDR3 region has 14 residues. The CDR3 is CASSQVGDPETQYF. The CDR3 nucleotides are TGCGCCAGCAGCCAAGTCGGGGATCCGGAGACCCAGTACTTC.